This is a list of T cell receptor beta chains from one sample in a study of T cells after yellow fever vaccination. TCRdb reprocessed the 5' RACE reads with MiXCR, giving one entry per CDR3 protein. In the table there are about 310,000 distinct CDR3 sequences, 3% to 4.5% of which are singletons. The specimen comprised PBMCs, sampled on the day of the yellow fever booster vaccination. These receptors all stem from a man aged 18 to 30 who received the YFV17D yellow fever vaccine. CDR3s include the opening cysteine and the closing phenylalanine or tryptophan. Each record gives: J gene, D gene, clone size, V gene, CDR3 DNA, CDR3 protein. The D gene is left open where the match is weak. The size entry is marked missing in some rows and otherwise reads once, few, many or a size class.

J gene: TRBJ1-2
D gene: NA
clone size: NA
V gene: TRBV10-3
CDR3 DNA: TGTGCCATCAGGATAGGGGACGGCTACACCTTC
CDR3 protein: CAIRIGDGYTF

J gene: TRBJ2-1
D gene: TRBD2
clone size: few
V gene: TRBV7-2
CDR3 DNA: TGTGCCAGCAGCCACTCGTGGGAGGGGGAGCAGTTCTTC
CDR3 protein: CASSHSWEGEQFF

J gene: TRBJ1-6
D gene: NA
clone size: NA
V gene: TRBV12-3/TRBV12-4
CDR3 DNA: TGTGCCAGCAGTTCTACAGGGAACAATTCACCCCTCCACTTT
CDR3 protein: CASSSTGNNSPLHF

J gene: TRBJ1-2
D gene: NA
clone size: many
V gene: TRBV20-1
CDR3 DNA: TGCAGTGCTGCGACTACAGGGATCGGCTACACCTTC
CDR3 protein: CSAATTGIGYTF

J gene: TRBJ1-5
D gene: NA
clone size: many
V gene: TRBV7-2
CDR3 DNA: TGTGCCAGCAGCAACCCCCGGGGAGGCCAGCCCCAGCATTTT
CDR3 protein: CASSNPRGGQPQHF

J gene: TRBJ1-4
D gene: NA
clone size: many
V gene: TRBV7-2
CDR3 DNA: TGTGCCAGCAGCTTAGATCCTTTTTTGGGGGAAAAACTGTTTTTT
CDR3 protein: CASSLDPFLGEKLFF

J gene: TRBJ2-6
D gene: TRBD1
clone size: many
V gene: TRBV5-5
CDR3 DNA: TGTGCCAGCAGCTCCGGGACAGGGGGCCTTACTGGGGCCAACGTCCTGACTTTC
CDR3 protein: CASSSGTGGLTGANVLTF

J gene: TRBJ2-7
D gene: NA
clone size: NA
V gene: TRBV18
CDR3 DNA: TGTGCCAGCTCACTGGGGACGGGAAACTCCTACGAGCAGTACTTC
CDR3 protein: CASSLGTGNSYEQYF

J gene: TRBJ1-2
D gene: NA
clone size: few
V gene: TRBV5-1
CDR3 DNA: TGCGCCAGCAGCACCACAGGTTACGACTATGGCTACACCTTC
CDR3 protein: CASSTTGYDYGYTF

J gene: TRBJ1-2
D gene: NA
clone size: NA
V gene: TRBV18
CDR3 DNA: TGTGCCAGCTCACCCGACCTATCCCGTCGAGGCTACACCTTC
CDR3 protein: CASSPDLSRRGYTF

J gene: TRBJ2-1
D gene: NA
clone size: many
V gene: TRBV5-5
CDR3 DNA: TGTGCCAGCAGCCACGGGGTTGCTAACAATGAGCAGTTCTTC
CDR3 protein: CASSHGVANNEQFF

J gene: TRBJ2-5
D gene: TRBD1
clone size: many
V gene: TRBV5-1
CDR3 DNA: TGCGCCAGCAGCTTGGCCGGACAGGGGGCTGAGACCCAGTACTTC
CDR3 protein: CASSLAGQGAETQYF

J gene: TRBJ2-7
D gene: TRBD1
clone size: NA
V gene: TRBV19
CDR3 DNA: TGTGCCAGTAGTAGGGACAGGGGCTCCAACGAGCAGTACTTC
CDR3 protein: CASSRDRGSNEQYF

J gene: TRBJ1-1
D gene: NA
clone size: few
V gene: TRBV7-2
CDR3 DNA: TGTGCCAGCAGCCTATCCCCAACAGTAGACACTGAAGCTTTCTTT
CDR3 protein: CASSLSPTVDTEAFF

J gene: TRBJ1-2
D gene: NA
clone size: NA
V gene: TRBV4-1
CDR3 DNA: TGCGCCAGCAGCCGGACCCCCCCAGGCGATGGCTACACCTTC
CDR3 protein: CASSRTPPGDGYTF

J gene: TRBJ2-3
D gene: NA
clone size: NA
V gene: TRBV12-3/TRBV12-4
CDR3 DNA: TGTGCCAGCAGTTTCAGGGAAAGCGCAGATACGCAGTATTTT
CDR3 protein: CASSFRESADTQYF

J gene: TRBJ2-5
D gene: TRBD1
clone size: NA
V gene: TRBV4-1
CDR3 DNA: TGCGCCAGCAGCCAACTCGACAGGGCCCAAGAGACCCAGTACTTC
CDR3 protein: CASSQLDRAQETQYF

J gene: TRBJ1-6
D gene: NA
clone size: many
V gene: TRBV3-1
CDR3 DNA: TGTGCCAGCAGCTTGGGCAGGGAAAATTCACCCCTCCACTTT
CDR3 protein: CASSLGRENSPLHF

J gene: TRBJ2-7
D gene: TRBD2
clone size: many
V gene: TRBV4-1
CDR3 DNA: TGCGCCAGCAGCCAAGATAGTGGTAGCGGGGACTACGAGCAGTACTTC
CDR3 protein: CASSQDSGSGDYEQYF

J gene: TRBJ1-5
D gene: NA
clone size: few
V gene: TRBV7-2
CDR3 DNA: TGTGCCAGCAGGAGATCAGGGGGCAATCAGCCCCAGCATTTT
CDR3 protein: CASRRSGGNQPQHF

J gene: TRBJ2-3
D gene: TRBD2
clone size: NA
V gene: TRBV6-2/TRBV6-3
CDR3 DNA: TGTGCCAGCAGGGACCTAGCGGGGGTGGAGACAGATACGCAGTATTTT
CDR3 protein: CASRDLAGVETDTQYF

J gene: TRBJ2-1
D gene: NA
clone size: few
V gene: TRBV27
CDR3 DNA: TGTGCCAGCAGTTTTGAGGGGGGTCCCTACAATGAGCAGTTCTTC
CDR3 protein: CASSFEGGPYNEQFF

J gene: TRBJ1-2
D gene: TRBD1
clone size: many
V gene: TRBV4-3
CDR3 DNA: TGCGCCAGCAGCCAAGTGGAGGGGACAGGGCCTAAGGGTCCCTATGGCTACACCTTC
CDR3 protein: CASSQVEGTGPKGPYGYTF

J gene: TRBJ2-5
D gene: TRBD1
clone size: few
V gene: TRBV5-1
CDR3 DNA: TGCGCCACCACGACTGGGACAGGGGAGGTTGGAGAGACCCAGTACTTC
CDR3 protein: CATTTGTGEVGETQYF

J gene: TRBJ1-1
D gene: TRBD1
clone size: few
V gene: TRBV10-3
CDR3 DNA: TGTGCCATCAGTGAGCCGGGACAGGGCAAAACTGAAGCTTTCTTT
CDR3 protein: CAISEPGQGKTEAFF

J gene: TRBJ2-1
D gene: NA
clone size: few
V gene: TRBV18
CDR3 DNA: TGTGCCAGCTCACCACTTCTTTCCGCAGGAAGCTCCTACAATGAGCAGTTCTTC
CDR3 protein: CASSPLLSAGSSYNEQFF

J gene: TRBJ2-7
D gene: TRBD1
clone size: few
V gene: TRBV12-3/TRBV12-4
CDR3 DNA: TGTGCCAGCAGCCGGGCCGGGACAGGTTACGAGCAGTACTTC
CDR3 protein: CASSRAGTGYEQYF

J gene: TRBJ2-5
D gene: NA
clone size: NA
V gene: TRBV3-1
CDR3 DNA: TGTGCCAGCAGCCAAGAGAGGCTAGGATGGGAGACCCAGTACTTC
CDR3 protein: CASSQERLGWETQYF

J gene: TRBJ1-6
D gene: NA
clone size: NA
V gene: TRBV6-5
CDR3 DNA: TGTGCCAGCAGTTACGGGCAGGGAAACTCACCCCTCCACTTT
CDR3 protein: CASSYGQGNSPLHF

J gene: TRBJ1-2
D gene: TRBD1
clone size: NA
V gene: TRBV7-2
CDR3 DNA: TGTGCCAGCAGCGGACAGGGGATCTATGGCTACACCTTC
CDR3 protein: CASSGQGIYGYTF

J gene: TRBJ2-4
D gene: NA
clone size: few
V gene: TRBV9
CDR3 DNA: TGTGCCAGCAGCGTAGGGGTCCCTGCCAAAAACATTCAGTACTTC
CDR3 protein: CASSVGVPAKNIQYF

J gene: TRBJ1-4
D gene: NA
clone size: NA
V gene: TRBV20-1
CDR3 DNA: TGCAGTGCTAGCTCGGGAGGCGAAAAACTGTTTTTT
CDR3 protein: CSASSGGEKLFF

J gene: TRBJ2-5
D gene: TRBD2
clone size: many
V gene: TRBV5-1
CDR3 DNA: TGCGCCAGCAGCTTGGCCATCCCTAGCGGGACCCCCCAAGAGACCCAGTACTTC
CDR3 protein: CASSLAIPSGTPQETQYF

J gene: TRBJ1-1
D gene: TRBD1
clone size: few
V gene: TRBV12-3/TRBV12-4
CDR3 DNA: TGTGCCAGCGGGCAGGGGGTTGTAGGCACTGAAGCTTTCTTT
CDR3 protein: CASGQGVVGTEAFF

J gene: TRBJ2-7
D gene: TRBD2
clone size: few
V gene: TRBV15
CDR3 DNA: TGTGCCACTAAGACGGGACTAGACGGGGAGCAGTACTTC
CDR3 protein: CATKTGLDGEQYF

J gene: TRBJ1-5
D gene: NA
clone size: few
V gene: TRBV28
CDR3 DNA: TGTGCCAGCAGTCCTTTCCAGCCCCAGCATTTT
CDR3 protein: CASSPFQPQHF

J gene: TRBJ1-6
D gene: NA
clone size: many
V gene: TRBV3-1
CDR3 DNA: TGTGCCAGCAGCTCAGACAGCAATAATTCACCCCTCCACTTT
CDR3 protein: CASSSDSNNSPLHF

J gene: TRBJ1-5
D gene: NA
clone size: many
V gene: TRBV20-1
CDR3 DNA: TGCAGTGCTAGAGATACGGGATTTCAGCCCCAGCATTTT
CDR3 protein: CSARDTGFQPQHF

J gene: TRBJ2-5
D gene: NA
clone size: few
V gene: TRBV5-1
CDR3 DNA: TGCGCCAGCAGCGGAACAGGGTTTGAGACCCAGTACTTC
CDR3 protein: CASSGTGFETQYF

J gene: TRBJ2-7
D gene: NA
clone size: NA
V gene: TRBV3-1
CDR3 DNA: TGTGCCAGCAGCCAAGCGGGGACCTCCTACGAGCAGTACTTC
CDR3 protein: CASSQAGTSYEQYF

J gene: TRBJ2-5
D gene: NA
clone size: many
V gene: TRBV4-3
CDR3 DNA: TGCGCCAGCAGCCAGTCCCGGGAGGAGACCCAGTACTTC
CDR3 protein: CASSQSREETQYF

J gene: TRBJ2-1
D gene: NA
clone size: many
V gene: TRBV11-3
CDR3 DNA: TGTGCCAGCAGCACATCAGGGTTATACAATGAGCAGTTCTTC
CDR3 protein: CASSTSGLYNEQFF

J gene: TRBJ2-5
D gene: NA
clone size: NA
V gene: TRBV12-5
CDR3 DNA: TGTGCTAGTGCGGGGATGGTACGAGAGACCCAGTACTTC
CDR3 protein: CASAGMVRETQYF

J gene: TRBJ2-5
D gene: NA
clone size: NA
V gene: TRBV20-1
CDR3 DNA: TGCAGTGCTTCGCCTGCCGCGGTGGAGACCCAGTACTTC
CDR3 protein: CSASPAAVETQYF

J gene: TRBJ2-4
D gene: TRBD2
clone size: many
V gene: TRBV20-1
CDR3 DNA: TGCAGTGCTACTAGCGGGGGGGCCCGGAACATTCAGTACTTC
CDR3 protein: CSATSGGARNIQYF

J gene: TRBJ2-5
D gene: NA
clone size: many
V gene: TRBV9
CDR3 DNA: TGTGCCAGCAGCGTAGGTTACCAAGAGACCCAGTACTTC
CDR3 protein: CASSVGYQETQYF

J gene: TRBJ1-2
D gene: NA
clone size: many
V gene: TRBV10-3
CDR3 DNA: TGTGCCATCAGTGAGGAGTGGACCGGCTACACCTTC
CDR3 protein: CAISEEWTGYTF

J gene: TRBJ2-7
D gene: NA
clone size: many
V gene: TRBV10-2
CDR3 DNA: TGCGCCAGCAGTGGGACAGTGGGGTACGAGCAGTACTTC
CDR3 protein: CASSGTVGYEQYF

J gene: TRBJ2-1
D gene: NA
clone size: many
V gene: TRBV5-1
CDR3 DNA: TGCGCCAGCAGCTTGTCGAGCGTGGAGATAGGGGGGCAGTTCTTC
CDR3 protein: CASSLSSVEIGGQFF

J gene: TRBJ2-1
D gene: NA
clone size: NA
V gene: TRBV29-1
CDR3 DNA: TGCAGTGTGAGGGAGCTCTCCGGCTCCTACAATGAGCAGTTCTTC
CDR3 protein: CSVRELSGSYNEQFF

J gene: TRBJ1-4
D gene: NA
clone size: many
V gene: TRBV4-3
CDR3 DNA: TGCGCCAGCAGCCAGGTCCCGGGGTTTAATGAAAAACTGTTTTTT
CDR3 protein: CASSQVPGFNEKLFF

J gene: TRBJ2-7
D gene: NA
clone size: many
V gene: TRBV6-5
CDR3 DNA: TGTGCCAGCAGTGGACAGTACGAGCAGTACTTC
CDR3 protein: CASSGQYEQYF

J gene: TRBJ2-1
D gene: NA
clone size: many
V gene: TRBV18
CDR3 DNA: TGTGCCAGCTCACCGCAGGTTAGCTCCTACAATGAGCAGTTCTTC
CDR3 protein: CASSPQVSSYNEQFF

J gene: TRBJ1-3
D gene: NA
clone size: many
V gene: TRBV7-9
CDR3 DNA: TGTGCCAGCAGCGTACAGGTCTCTGGAAACACCATATATTTT
CDR3 protein: CASSVQVSGNTIYF

J gene: TRBJ2-2
D gene: TRBD2
clone size: NA
V gene: TRBV5-4
CDR3 DNA: TGTGCCAGCAGCCGATCAGCGGGGGGGACCGGGGAGCTGTTTTTT
CDR3 protein: CASSRSAGGTGELFF

J gene: TRBJ2-2
D gene: NA
clone size: many
V gene: TRBV7-2
CDR3 DNA: TGTGCCAGCAGCTTATCGGGCGCGGGGCCAGGGGAGCTGTTTTTT
CDR3 protein: CASSLSGAGPGELFF

J gene: TRBJ2-4
D gene: NA
clone size: many
V gene: TRBV7-9
CDR3 DNA: TGTGCCAGCAGCTTTAATCTTCGACAGTCCCAGCCAAAAAACATTCAGTACTTC
CDR3 protein: CASSFNLRQSQPKNIQYF